This T cell receptor beta chain came from a study of early T cells in non-severe SARS-CoV-2 infection. Study-wide background: Sequenced bulk RNA came from whole blood that was unsorted, and chains were unpaired.

CDR3 size: 16 residues. The germline CDR1 and CDR2 sequences are SGHTA and FQGNSA. The V gene end was trimmed by 4 bases and the J gene end by 2 bases; junction bases not matched to a gene: 3. This clonotype was seen many times. Its target is unknown. Attached unique molecular identifiers marked individual cDNA molecules. Using its own MiXCR run on the 5' RACE reads, TCRdb lists one record per CDR3 protein. The data show about 21,000 distinct CDR3 sequences, roughly 4.5% seen once. Study results and limitations: In VDJdb matching, anti-spike CD8 responses were favored while private and CD4 specificities went missing.

The origin of this receptor is an adult who was a healthcare worker with PCR-confirmed SARS-CoV-2 infection or an uninfected control (not recorded which). This chain uses TRBV7-2 with TRBJ2-5, with 14 bases aligning to TRBD2. Specimen: whole blood. CDR3 coding DNA: TGTGCCAGCAGCTCAGGACTAGCGGGGGGTCAAGAGACCCAGTACTTC. The encoded protein is CASSSGLAGGQETQYF.